The present T cell receptor beta chain was sequenced within a study of CD8 T cells in ankylosing spondylitis. This clonotype was recorded many times. TCRdb reprocessed the 5' RACE reads with MiXCR, giving one entry per CDR3 protein. The sample consists of 85,000 to 100,000 distinct CDR3 sequences, around 10% of them appearing once. The CDR3 has 14 residues. Trimming cost V 3 bases and J 9 bases; bases outside gene matches: 4. Germline CDR1 SGDLS, CDR2 YYNGEE. The chain carries TRBV9 and TRBJ1-6; TRBD1 agrees at 9 bases. Sequencing was done on a sample of blood, either unsorted or a sorted T cell fraction (not recorded which). This TCR came from a male donor with ankylosing spondylitis or in good health (not recorded which). The CDR3: CASSERDRVSPLHF. CDR3 DNA sequence: TGTGCCAGCAGCGAGAGGGACAGGGTTTCACCCCTCCACTTT. The variable domain in full, with the rest retrieved from reference TRBV9 and TRBJ1-6, is DSGVTQTPKHLITATGQRVTLRCSPRSGDLSVYWYQQSLDQGLQFLIQYYNGEERAKGNILERFSAQQFPDLHSELNLSSLELGDSALYFCASSERDRVSPLHFGNGTRLTVT.